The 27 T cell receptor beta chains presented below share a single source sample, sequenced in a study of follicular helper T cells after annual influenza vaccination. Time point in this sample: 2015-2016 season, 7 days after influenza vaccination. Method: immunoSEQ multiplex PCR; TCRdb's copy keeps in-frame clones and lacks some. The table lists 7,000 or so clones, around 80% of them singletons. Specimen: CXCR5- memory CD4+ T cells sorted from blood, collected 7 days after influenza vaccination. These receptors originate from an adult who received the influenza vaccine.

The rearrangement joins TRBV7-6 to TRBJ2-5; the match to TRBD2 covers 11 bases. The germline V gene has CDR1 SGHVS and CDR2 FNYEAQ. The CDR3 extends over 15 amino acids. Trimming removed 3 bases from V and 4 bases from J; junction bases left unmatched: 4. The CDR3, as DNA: TGTGCCAGCAGCTTGGTAGCGGGAGGGAGAGAGACCCAGTACTTC. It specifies CASSLVAGGRETQYF.

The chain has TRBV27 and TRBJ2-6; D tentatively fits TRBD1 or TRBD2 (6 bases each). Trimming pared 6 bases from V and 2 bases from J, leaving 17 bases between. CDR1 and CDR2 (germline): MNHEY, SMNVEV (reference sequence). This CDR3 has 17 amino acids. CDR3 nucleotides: TGTGCCAGCAGCCTAGGGGGGCTACAAACTGGGGCCAACGTCCTGACTTTC. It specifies CASSLGGLQTGANVLTF.

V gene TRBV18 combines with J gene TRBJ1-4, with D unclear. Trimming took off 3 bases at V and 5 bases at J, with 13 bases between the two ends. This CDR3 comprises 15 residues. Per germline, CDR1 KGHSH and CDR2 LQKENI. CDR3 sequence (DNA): TGTGCCAGCTCACCGGCTCAACCGAAGAATGAAAAACTGTTTTTT. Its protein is CASSPAQPKNEKLFF. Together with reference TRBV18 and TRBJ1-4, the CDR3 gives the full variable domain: NAGVMQNPRHLVRRRGQEARLRCSPMKGHSHVYWYRQLPEEGLKFMVYLQKENIIDESGMPKERFSAEFPKEGPSILRIQQVVRGDSAAYFCASSPAQPKNEKLFFGSGTQLSVL.

The CDR3 region is CASSKDRGSGELFF. DNA of the CDR3: TGTGCCAGCAGCAAGGACAGGGGGTCCGGGGAGCTGTTTTTT. The rearrangement uses TRBV5-4 and TRBJ2-2, with TRBD1 matching over 10 bases. V lost 4 bases, J lost 6 bases, and 3 bases stayed unmatched. The CDR3 runs 14 residues. Germline CDR1 and CDR2: SGHNT and YYREEE (reference sequence).

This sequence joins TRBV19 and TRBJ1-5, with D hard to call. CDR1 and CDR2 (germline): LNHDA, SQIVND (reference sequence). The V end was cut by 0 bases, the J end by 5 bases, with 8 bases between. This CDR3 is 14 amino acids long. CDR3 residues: CASSIEAGDQPQHF. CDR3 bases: TGTGCCAGTAGTATAGAGGCTGGCGATCAGCCCCAGCATTTT.

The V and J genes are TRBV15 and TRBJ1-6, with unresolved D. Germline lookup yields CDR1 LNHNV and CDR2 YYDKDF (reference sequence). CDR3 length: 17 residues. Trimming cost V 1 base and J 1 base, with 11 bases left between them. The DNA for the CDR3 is TGTGCCACCAGCAGAGTGAATGGCGTATCCTATAATTCACCCCTCCACTTT. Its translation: CATSRVNGVSYNSPLHF.

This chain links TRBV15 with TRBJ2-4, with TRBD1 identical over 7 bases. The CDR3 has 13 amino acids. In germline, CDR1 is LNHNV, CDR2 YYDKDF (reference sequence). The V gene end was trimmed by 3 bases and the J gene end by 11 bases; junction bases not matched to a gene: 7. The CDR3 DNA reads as TGTGCCACCAGCAGTCCGACAGGGCGCCTTCAGTACTTC. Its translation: CATSSPTGRLQYF.

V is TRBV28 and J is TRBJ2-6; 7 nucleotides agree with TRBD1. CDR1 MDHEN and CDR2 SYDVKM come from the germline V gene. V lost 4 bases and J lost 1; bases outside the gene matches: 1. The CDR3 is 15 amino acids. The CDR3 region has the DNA TGTGCCAGCAGTTCACAGGGGTCTGGGGCCAACGTCCTGACTTTC. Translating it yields CASSSQGSGANVLTF.

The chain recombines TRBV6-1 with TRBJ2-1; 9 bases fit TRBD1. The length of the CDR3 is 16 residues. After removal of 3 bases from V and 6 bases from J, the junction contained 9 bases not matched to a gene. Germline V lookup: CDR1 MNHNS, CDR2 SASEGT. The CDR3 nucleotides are TGTGCCAGCAGTGACCGGGACAGGGCGGGCTTCAATGAGCAGTTCTTC. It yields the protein CASSDRDRAGFNEQFF.

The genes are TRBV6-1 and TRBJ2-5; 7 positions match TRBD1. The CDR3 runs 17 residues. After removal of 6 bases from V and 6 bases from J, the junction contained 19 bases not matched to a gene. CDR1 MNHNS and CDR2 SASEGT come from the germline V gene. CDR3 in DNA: TGTGCCAGCAGCGAATTAACCCCCGGGACAGTCACGAAGACCCAGTACTTC. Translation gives CASSELTPGTVTKTQYF.

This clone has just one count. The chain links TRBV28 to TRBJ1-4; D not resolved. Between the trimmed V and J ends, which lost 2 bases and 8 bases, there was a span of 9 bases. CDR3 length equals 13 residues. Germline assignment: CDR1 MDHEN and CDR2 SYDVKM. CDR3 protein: CASSLRVREKLFF. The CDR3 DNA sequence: TGTGCCAGCAGTTTAAGGGTTCGAGAAAAACTGTTTTTT.

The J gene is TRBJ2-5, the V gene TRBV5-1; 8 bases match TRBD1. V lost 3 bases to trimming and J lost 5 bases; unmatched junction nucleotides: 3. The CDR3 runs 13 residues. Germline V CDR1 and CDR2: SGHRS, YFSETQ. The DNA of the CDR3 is TGCGCCAGCAGCTCGAACAGGGGGGAGACCCAGTACTTC. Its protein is CASSSNRGETQYF.

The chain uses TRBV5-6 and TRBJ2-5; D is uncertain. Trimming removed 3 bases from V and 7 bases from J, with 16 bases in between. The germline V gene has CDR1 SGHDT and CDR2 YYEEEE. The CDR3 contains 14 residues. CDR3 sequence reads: CASSSVHPDGTQYF. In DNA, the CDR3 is TGTGCCAGCAGCTCCGTTCATCCAGATGGGACCCAGTACTTC. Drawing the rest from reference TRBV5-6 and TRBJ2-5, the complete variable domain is DAGVTQSPTHLIKTRGQQVTLRCSPKSGHDTVSWYQQALGQGPQFIFQYYEEEERQRGNFPDRFSGHQFPNYSSELNVNALLLGDSALYLCASSSVHPDGTQYFGPGTRLLVL.

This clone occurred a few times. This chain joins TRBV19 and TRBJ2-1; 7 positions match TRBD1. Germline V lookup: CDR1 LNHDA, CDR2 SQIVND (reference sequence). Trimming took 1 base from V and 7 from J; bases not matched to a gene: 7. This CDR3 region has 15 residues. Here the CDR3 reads CASSIGQGVRNEQFF. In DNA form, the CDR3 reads TGTGCCAGTAGTATAGGACAGGGTGTCCGAAATGAGCAGTTCTTC.

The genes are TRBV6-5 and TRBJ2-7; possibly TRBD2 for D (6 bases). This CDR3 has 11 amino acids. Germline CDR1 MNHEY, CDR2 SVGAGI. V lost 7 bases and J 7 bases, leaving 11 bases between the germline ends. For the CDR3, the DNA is TGTGCCAGCACGAGGGCGGGAGAGCAGTACTTC. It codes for CASTRAGEQYF.

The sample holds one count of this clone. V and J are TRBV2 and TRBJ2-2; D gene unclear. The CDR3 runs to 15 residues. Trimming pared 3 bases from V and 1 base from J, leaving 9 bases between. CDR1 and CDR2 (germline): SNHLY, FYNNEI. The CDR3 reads CASSDVRRNTGELFF. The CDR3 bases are TGTGCCAGCAGTGACGTGCGGAGGAACACCGGGGAGCTGTTTTTT.

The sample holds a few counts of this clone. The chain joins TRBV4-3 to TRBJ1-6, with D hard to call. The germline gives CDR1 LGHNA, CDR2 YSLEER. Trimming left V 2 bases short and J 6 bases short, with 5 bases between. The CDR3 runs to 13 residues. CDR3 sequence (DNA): TGCGCCAGCAGCCAACGGGCTAATTCACCCCTCCACTTT. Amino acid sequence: CASSQRANSPLHF.

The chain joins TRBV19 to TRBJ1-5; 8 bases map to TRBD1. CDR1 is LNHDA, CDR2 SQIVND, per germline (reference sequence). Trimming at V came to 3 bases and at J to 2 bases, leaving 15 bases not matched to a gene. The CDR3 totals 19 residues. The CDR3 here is CASSIPTGRQGSGNQPQHF. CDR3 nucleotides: TGTGCCAGTAGTATTCCCACCGGACGACAGGGGTCGGGCAATCAGCCCCAGCATTTT.

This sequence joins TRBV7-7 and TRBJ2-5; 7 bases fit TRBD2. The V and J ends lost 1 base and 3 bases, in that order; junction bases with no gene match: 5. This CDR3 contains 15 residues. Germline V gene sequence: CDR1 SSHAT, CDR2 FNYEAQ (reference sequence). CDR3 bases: TGTGCCAGCAGCTTAGGAGCTAGCGGCAAAGAGACCCAGTACTTC. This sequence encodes CASSLGASGKETQYF.

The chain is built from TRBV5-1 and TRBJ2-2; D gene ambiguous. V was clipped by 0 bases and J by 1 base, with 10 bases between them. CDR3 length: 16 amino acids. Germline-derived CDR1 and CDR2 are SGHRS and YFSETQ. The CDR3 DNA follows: TGCGCCAGCAGCTTGGACAGTGGGCTGAACACCGGGGAGCTGTTTTTT. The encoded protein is CASSLDSGLNTGELFF.

CDR3 protein: CASRSEIGSYNSPLHF. DNA for the CDR3: TGCGCCAGCAGATCAGAGATCGGCTCCTATAATTCACCCCTCCACTTT. This chain connects TRBV5-1 to TRBJ1-6; D remains ambiguous. Looked up from germline, CDR1 is SGHRS and CDR2 is YFSETQ. CDR3 size: 16 residues. Trimming cost V 5 bases and J 0 bases, with 12 bases left between them. Looking up the rest from reference TRBV5-1 and TRBJ1-6 gives the full variable domain: KAGVTQTPRYLIKTRGQQVTLSCSPISGHRSVSWYQQTPGQGLQFLFEYFSETQRNKGNFPGRFSGRQFSNSRSEMNVSTLELGDSALYLCASRSEIGSYNSPLHFGNGTRLTVT.

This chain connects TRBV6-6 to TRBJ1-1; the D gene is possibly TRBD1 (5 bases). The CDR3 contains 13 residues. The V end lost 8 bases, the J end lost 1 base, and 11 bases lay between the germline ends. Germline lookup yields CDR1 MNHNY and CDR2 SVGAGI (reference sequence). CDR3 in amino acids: CASGDERNTEAFF. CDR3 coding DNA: TGTGCCAGCGGGGACGAGAGGAACACTGAAGCTTTCTTT.

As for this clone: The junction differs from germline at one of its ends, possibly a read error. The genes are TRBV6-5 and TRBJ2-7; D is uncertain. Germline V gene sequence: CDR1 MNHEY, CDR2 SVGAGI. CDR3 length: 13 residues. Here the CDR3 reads CASSYGVSYKQYF. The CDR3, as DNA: TGTGCCAGCAGTTATGGCGTTTCCTACAAGCAGTACTTC.

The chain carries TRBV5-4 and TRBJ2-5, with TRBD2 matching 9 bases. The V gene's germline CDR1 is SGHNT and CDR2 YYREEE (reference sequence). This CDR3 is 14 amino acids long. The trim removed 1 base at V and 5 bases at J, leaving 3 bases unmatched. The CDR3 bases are TGTGCCAGCAGCTTGCAGCGGGGGGTGGAGACCCAGTACTTC. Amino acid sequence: CASSLQRGVETQYF.

The CDR3 here is CASSLVPADEQYF. DNA for the CDR3: TGTGCCAGCAGCTTGGTTCCGGCTGACGAGCAGTACTTC. This chain links TRBV5-5 with TRBJ2-7; D call uncertain. The length of the CDR3 is 13 residues. Germline CDR1 reads SGHKS; CDR2 reads YYEKEE (reference sequence). The V end lost 0 bases, the J end lost 5 bases, and 9 bases lay between the germline ends.

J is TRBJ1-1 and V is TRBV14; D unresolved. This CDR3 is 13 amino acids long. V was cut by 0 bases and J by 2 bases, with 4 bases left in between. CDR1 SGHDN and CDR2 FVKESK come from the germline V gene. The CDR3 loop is CASSQDHNTEAFF. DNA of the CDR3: TGTGCCAGCAGCCAAGATCACAACACTGAAGCTTTCTTT.

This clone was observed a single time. The CDR3 sequence: CASSEPSTDTQYF. In DNA, the CDR3 is TGTGCCAGCAGTGAGCCGAGCACAGATACGCAGTATTTT. The chain uses TRBV28 and TRBJ2-3; D is unresolved. From germline, CDR1 is MDHEN and CDR2 SYDVKM. The CDR3 sequence is 13 residues long. Trimming cost V 5 bases and J 0 bases, with 6 bases left between them.